This T cell receptor (beta chain) was identified during a study of blood T cell repertoires in COVID-19. The wider study: Acute and convalescent COVID-19 specimens originated in the United States, Italy and Spain. T cells, B-cell-depleted T cells, or PBMCs provided the cDNA or gDNA that served as material.

Trimming stripped 6 bases from V and 13 bases from J, with 13 bases between. The CDR3 is made up of 11 amino acids. Original analysis: Reference gene primers were amplified, and this amplification served to estimate nucleated cell counts. TCRdb's copy holds only in-frame clones and misses some; the assay was immunoSEQ multiplex PCR. The DNA was the basis for D and trimming; V, J and clone size are from that table. The sample consists of over 120,000 clones, around 80% of them appearing once. This chain connects TRBV12-3 or TRBV12-4 to TRBJ2-4; tentatively, D is TRBD2 (6 bases). The sequence was obtained from a man between 65 and 85 years old who had recovered from COVID-19. The sample taken for sequencing was peripheral blood. CDR3 nucleotides: TGTGCCAGCAGCCCGGGAGTCATGCAGTACTTC. It encodes CASSPGVMQYF.